This T cell receptor beta chain derives from a study of blood T cell repertoires in COVID-19. This clone was seen only a few times. Trimming took 2 bases from V and 0 from J; bases not matched to a gene: 4. This CDR3 region has 15 residues. Germline loops: CDR1 SQVTM, CDR2 ANQGSEA. The protocol was immunoSEQ multiplex PCR, while the TCRdb copy is restricted to in-frame clones and leaves out a portion. Of some 160,000 clones in the sample, approximately 84% were seen once. The V and J genes are TRBV29-1 and TRBJ1-3; 7 bases match TRBD1. The clonotype originates from a woman aged 80 or over with COVID-19, enrolled during active disease. The sequenced material came from peripheral blood. The CDR3, as DNA: TGCAGCGTTGAACGCAGGGGGAGCTCTGGAAACACCATATATTTT. This translates into CSVERRGSSGNTIYF.